The T cell receptor (beta chain) under discussion was sequenced for a study of regulatory T cells in long-lasting Graves disease. This clonotype showed up many times. CDR1 and CDR2 (germline): SEHNR, FQNEAQ (reference sequence). The CDR3 sequence is 16 residues long. V lost 5 bases and J lost 0; bases outside the gene matches: 3. The time point: persistent/refractory GD, antithyroid drugs over 5 years with positive TRAb. Extracted RNA from PBMCs served as the source of the TCR library. Library construction for TCR beta used iRepertoire HTBI primers and Arm-PCR of CDR3 regions. TCRdb analysed the multiplex PCR reads with MiXCR anew, one entry per CDR3 protein. The sample carries under 500,000 distinct CDR3 sequences, less than 25% recorded once.

The chain links TRBV7-9 to TRBJ2-5; 13 bases are a match to TRBD2. The sequencing here drew on peripheral blood mononuclear cells (PBMCs), taken when the disease was refractory, from a patient treated with antithyroid drugs. The receptor was isolated from a female donor with Graves disease. In DNA form, the CDR3 reads TGTGCCAGCAGCCCGGGACTAGCGGGGCACCAAGAGACCCAGTACTTC. Protein: CASSPGLAGHQETQYF.